This section outlines one TCR beta chain sequence together with its context. Trimming cost V 1 base and J 8 bases, with 17 bases left between them. From germline, CDR1 is GTSNPN and CDR2 SVGIG (reference sequence). This CDR3 spans 14 amino acids. This sample was taken from a study of blood T cell repertoires in COVID-19. The wider study: Sites across the United States, Italy and Spain contributed samples from acute and convalescent COVID-19.

In the original analysis: Cell counts per sample came from amplifying reference gene primers. Some clones are missing from TCRdb's copy, which holds only in-frame ones; the method was immunoSEQ multiplex PCR. V, J and clone size are taken as reported in that table, and D and trimming were inferred from the DNA itself. Among 200,000 to 250,000 clones, roughly 89% were seen once, and the ten largest hold around 6.5%. This TCR came from a man aged 60 to 69 who had recovered from COVID-19. The source material was peripheral blood. V gene TRBV30 combines with J gene TRBJ1-2; TRBD1 might be the D (6 bases). Here the CDR3 reads CAWSERGFRRGYTF. The CDR3 DNA is TGTGCCTGGAGTGAGAGGGGGTTCCGGCGCGGCTACACCTTC.